These 27 T cell receptor beta chains were sequenced from one sample in a study of response to subunit inactivated influenza vaccine. TCRdb used MiXCR to reprocess the RT-PCR reads, holding one entry per CDR3 protein. The sample yields fewer than 750,000 distinct CDR3 sequences, 14% seen once. This material consisted of PBMCs from blood, taken about 12 days after vaccination. Source of these receptors: a man aged 50 to 60 who received an inactivated influenza vaccine.

This clonotype has a handful of counts. The rearrangement links TRBV6-1 to TRBJ2-1, with D perhaps TRBD2 (6 bases). Germline V CDR1 and CDR2: MNHNS, SASEGT. CDR3 size: 15 residues. V was shortened by 1 base and J by 10 bases, with 17 bases between the two germline ends. The CDR3 DNA sequence: TGTGCCAGCAGTGAAGTTGGGACTCTCGTTGGAGAGCAGTTCTTC. Translating gives CASSEVGTLVGEQFF.

This clonotype was detected ten times or more. This chain uses TRBV7-9 with TRBJ2-3, with a possible D match to TRBD2 (5 bases). V was pared by 5 bases and J by 1 base, with 16 bases between. This CDR3 spans 16 amino acids. Germline V CDR1 and CDR2: SEHNR, FQNEAQ (reference sequence). Here the CDR3 reads CASSQREFGGTDTQYF. The DNA of the CDR3 is TGTGCCAGCAGCCAGAGGGAGTTCGGAGGCACAGATACGCAGTATTTT. Full variable domain (outside the CDR3, taken from reference TRBV7-9 and TRBJ2-3): DTGVSQNPRHKITKRGQNVTFRCDPISEHNRLYWYRQTLGQGPEFLTYFQNEAQLEKSRLLSDRFSAERPKGSFSTLEIQRTEQGDSAMYLCASSQREFGGTDTQYFGPGTRLTVL.

The rearrangement uses TRBV4-3 and TRBJ2-7; TRBD1 is a possible D gene (5 bases). The CDR3 spans 15 residues. The V end was cut by 0 bases, the J end by 2 bases, with 11 bases between. CDR1 LGHNA and CDR2 YSLEER come from the germline V gene. DNA for the CDR3: TGCGCCAGCAGCCAAGATCAGGGAAACCCCTACGAGCAGTACTTC. Translating it yields CASSQDQGNPYEQYF.

The rearrangement joins TRBV7-9 to TRBJ1-5; perhaps TRBD1 as D (6 bases). Per the germline V gene, CDR1 is SEHNR and CDR2 is FQNEAQ (reference sequence). The CDR3 totals 17 residues. V gave up 1 base and J gave up 0 bases, with 13 bases separating them. CDR3 bases: TGTGCCAGCAGCTTAGGCGTGACAGGCGATAGCAATCAGCCCCAGCATTTT. Translating it yields CASSLGVTGDSNQPQHF.

This clonotype was picked up a small number of times. J is TRBJ1-5 and V is TRBV7-2, with D perhaps matching TRBD1 (5 bases). CDR3 length equals 15 residues. Germline V gene data show CDR1 as SGHTA and CDR2 as FQGNSA. V shed 0 bases and J shed 5 bases, with 11 bases lying between them. CDR3 protein: CASSLAEGSYQPQHF. In nucleotides, the CDR3 is TGTGCCAGCAGCTTAGCCGAGGGGAGTTATCAGCCCCAGCATTTT.

The rearrangement joins TRBV19 to TRBJ1-5; weak D call: TRBD1 (6 bases). The germline CDR1 and CDR2 sequences are LNHDA and SQIVND (reference sequence). There are 15 residues in the CDR3. V was pared by 6 bases and J by 0 bases, with 12 bases between. The CDR3 here is CASRPTGYSNQPQHF. CDR3 nucleotide sequence: TGTGCCAGTAGACCGACAGGTTATAGCAATCAGCCCCAGCATTTT.

In this sample, this clonotype turned up a few times. This rearrangement joins TRBV27 to TRBJ2-7; the match to TRBD2 covers 9 bases. Germline-derived CDR1 and CDR2 are MNHEY and SMNVEV (reference sequence). CDR3 length equals 16 residues. Trimming at V came to 2 bases and at J to 6 bases, leaving 11 bases not matched to a gene. CDR3 sequence reads: CASSLLGGRAAGEQYF. CDR3 nucleotide sequence: TGTGCCAGCAGTTTACTAGGCGGGAGGGCCGCGGGCGAGCAGTACTTC.

The chain has TRBV19 and TRBJ2-7; D remains ambiguous. The CDR3 totals 15 residues. Germline lookup yields CDR1 LNHDA and CDR2 SQIVND (reference sequence). V was pared by 1 base and J by 0 bases, with 10 bases between. CDR3: CASSIVPGPSYEQYF. CDR3 nucleotides: TGTGCCAGTAGTATAGTCCCCGGGCCCTCCTACGAGCAGTACTTC. The entire variable domain, with the rest obtained from reference TRBV19 and TRBJ2-7, is as follows: DGGITQSPKYLFRKEGQNVTLSCEQNLNHDAMYWYRQDPGQGLRLIYYSQIVNDFQKGDIAEGYSVSREKKESFPLTVTSAQKNPTAFYLCASSIVPGPSYEQYFGPGTRLTVT.

The sample holds a few counts of this clonotype. V gene TRBV11-2 combines with J gene TRBJ2-4; tentative D call: TRBD1 (5 bases). This CDR3 has 16 amino acids. Germline V CDR1 and CDR2: SGHAT, FQNNGV. V lost 6 bases and J 0 bases, leaving 15 bases between the germline ends. The CDR3 loop is CASSRQTSIAKNIQYF. CDR3 DNA sequence: TGTGCCAGCAGTCGACAGACCTCGATAGCCAAAAACATTCAGTACTTC.

The chain is built from TRBV12-3 or TRBV12-4 and TRBJ2-2; 7 positions match TRBD2. This CDR3 is built from 15 residues. The J segment lost 6 bases and the V segment lost 7 bases, leaving 11 bases of the junction unmatched. CDR3 sequence reads: CASNLRRAGAGELFF. CDR3 nucleotides: TGTGCCAGCAACCTGAGACGGGCGGGGGCCGGGGAGCTGTTTTTT.

The J gene is TRBJ2-1, the V gene TRBV28, with D possibly matching TRBD1 (6 bases). This CDR3 contains 14 residues. Between the trimmed V and J ends, which lost 5 bases and 7 bases, there was a span of 15 bases. Germline lookup yields CDR1 MDHEN and CDR2 SYDVKM. CDR3 protein: CASSPHRVRNEQFF. CDR3 nucleotides: TGTGCCAGCAGTCCGCACAGGGTGCGTAATGAGCAGTTCTTC.

The chain has TRBV9 and TRBJ2-2; the match to TRBD2 covers 12 bases. CDR3 length equals 22 residues. V shed 1 base, J shed 0 bases, and the junction held 16 bases outside the gene matches. CDR1 and CDR2 from the germline V gene are SGDLS and YYNGEE. The CDR3 region is CASSVLFNGGLAGGTNTGELFF. CDR3 DNA: TGTGCCAGCAGCGTATTATTCAACGGAGGGCTAGCGGGAGGGACGAACACCGGGGAGCTGTTTTTT. The variable domain in full, with the rest retrieved from reference TRBV9 and TRBJ2-2, is DSGVTQTPKHLITATGQRVTLRCSPRSGDLSVYWYQQSLDQGLQFLIQYYNGEERAKGNILERFSAQQFPDLHSELNLSSLELGDSALYFCASSVLFNGGLAGGTNTGELFFGEGSRLTVL.

This clonotype has at least ten counts. V usage is TRBV19 and J usage is TRBJ2-7, with D perhaps matching TRBD1 (6 bases). The CDR3 consists of 14 residues. V gave up 1 base and J gave up 1 base, with 8 bases separating them. In germline, CDR1 is LNHDA, CDR2 SQIVND (reference sequence). In nucleotides, the CDR3 is TGTGCCAGTAGTATAGGAACAGGGTCCTACGAGCAGTACTTC. Amino acids: CASSIGTGSYEQYF.

This clonotype appeared many times. The rearrangement links TRBV9 to TRBJ1-1, with 7 bases aligning to TRBD1. J was trimmed by 2 bases and V by 3 bases; bases with no gene match: 4. CDR1 is SGDLS, CDR2 YYNGEE, per germline. The CDR3 covers 14 residues. The chain's CDR3 is CASSDRDRNTEAFF. CDR3 DNA sequence: TGTGCCAGCAGCGACCGGGACAGAAACACTGAAGCTTTCTTT. Full variable domain (outside the CDR3, taken from reference TRBV9 and TRBJ1-1): DSGVTQTPKHLITATGQRVTLRCSPRSGDLSVYWYQQSLDQGLQFLIQYYNGEERAKGNILERFSAQQFPDLHSELNLSSLELGDSALYFCASSDRDRNTEAFFGQGTRLTVV.

This clonotype has just a few counts. The chain links TRBV20-1 to TRBJ2-3, with D uncertain. Deletions cut 5 bases from V and 6 bases from J, with 12 bases between. The germline gives CDR1 DFQATT, CDR2 SNEGSKA (reference sequence). CDR3 length equals 12 residues. The CDR3 DNA sequence: TGCAGTGCTCCGCCAAAAGGGGATACGCAGTATTTT. It specifies CSAPPKGDTQYF.

This clonotype was counted only a few times. The chain uses TRBV20-1 and TRBJ2-3; maybe TRBD2 (7 bases). The V gene's germline CDR1 is DFQATT and CDR2 SNEGSKA (reference sequence). Trimming took off 1 base at V and 2 bases at J, with 16 bases between the two ends. The CDR3 sequence is 16 residues long. CDR3 sequence reads: CSARGLRGGTTDTQYF. In DNA, the CDR3 is TGCAGTGCTAGAGGTTTGAGGGGGGGGACCACAGATACGCAGTATTTT.

This clonotype was seen once. The J gene is TRBJ2-4, the V gene TRBV20-1; a possible D gene is TRBD1 (6 bases). Germline-derived CDR1 and CDR2 are DFQATT and SNEGSKA (reference sequence). V lost 0 bases and J 0 bases, leaving 12 bases between the germline ends. This CDR3 has 16 amino acids. CDR3 sequence: CSARDEGGTAKNIQYF. CDR3 in DNA: TGCAGTGCTAGAGATGAAGGGGGTACAGCCAAAAACATTCAGTACTTC.

Ten or more counts support this clonotype. The chain links TRBV5-1 to TRBJ1-2; 7 bases line up with TRBD1. After removal of 0 bases from V and 3 bases from J, the junction contained 2 bases not matched to a gene. Germline lookup yields CDR1 SGHRS and CDR2 YFSETQ. The CDR3 has 14 residues. The CDR3 sequence: CASSLGQGHYGYTF. The CDR3 nucleotides read TGCGCCAGCAGCTTGGGACAGGGTCACTATGGCTACACCTTC.

V gene TRBV10-3 combines with J gene TRBJ2-7; 9 bases line up with TRBD1. The CDR3 length is 16 residues. Germline CDR1 reads ENHRY; CDR2 reads SYGVKD. The trim removed 6 bases at V and 0 bases at J, leaving 9 bases unmatched. CDR3 amino acids: CAIRGRRDRDSYEQYF. The CDR3 DNA sequence: TGTGCCATCAGGGGGAGACGGGACAGGGACTCCTACGAGCAGTACTTC.

This clonotype was seen more than once but under ten times. The chain recombines TRBV29-1 with TRBJ2-5; 11 bases fit TRBD1. The CDR3 is 14 residues long. The germline V gene encodes CDR1 SQVTM and CDR2 ANQGSEA. After removal of 4 bases from V and 5 bases from J, the junction contained 6 bases not matched to a gene. DNA of the CDR3: TGCAGCGTTGTTGGGGGACAGGGGGTGGAGACCCAGTACTTC. It codes for CSVVGGQGVETQYF.

The J gene is TRBJ2-1, the V gene TRBV28, with D perhaps TRBD2 (5 bases). Trimming shortened V by 2 bases and J by 2 bases, and 10 bases separated the two germline ends. The CDR3 runs 15 residues. Germline assignment: CDR1 MDHEN and CDR2 SYDVKM. CDR3 nucleotide sequence: TGTGCCAGCAGTTTAGCGGGTACTACCTACAATGAGCAGTTCTTC. Its protein is CASSLAGTTYNEQFF. Together with reference TRBV28 and TRBJ2-1, the CDR3 gives the full variable domain: DVKVTQSSRYLVKRTGEKVFLECVQDMDHENMFWYRQDPGLGLRLIYFSYDVKMKEKGDIPEGYSVSREKKERFSLILESASTNQTSMYLCASSLAGTTYNEQFFGPGTRLTVL.

This sequence joins TRBV5-1 and TRBJ2-1; tentative D call: TRBD2 (5 bases). The germline CDR1 and CDR2 sequences are SGHRS and YFSETQ. The CDR3 consists of 13 residues. Deletions cut 0 bases from V and 8 bases from J, with 9 bases between. In DNA, the CDR3 is TGCGCCAGCAGCTTGGGTGCTAGCTATGAGCAGTTCTTC. Translation gives CASSLGASYEQFF.

Only a few counts were recorded for this clonotype. The V gene is TRBV7-8, the J gene TRBJ2-3; possibly TRBD1 or TRBD2 for D (5 bases each). Germline CDR1 reads SGHVS; CDR2 reads FQNEAQ. CDR3 size: 16 residues. The V end was cut by 5 bases, the J end by 0 bases, with 15 bases between. In DNA form, the CDR3 reads TGTGCCAGCAGCCTGATGGGCAGGGAGAGCACAGATACGCAGTATTTT. This gives the protein CASSLMGRESTDTQYF.

The chain employs TRBV20-1 and TRBJ2-3; the match to TRBD2 covers 7 bases. Looked up from germline, CDR1 is DFQATT and CDR2 is SNEGSKA (reference sequence). CDR3 length: 14 residues. V lost 4 bases to trimming and J lost 2 bases; unmatched junction nucleotides: 6. The CDR3 DNA reads as TGCAGTGCTAATCCGGCGGGGGTCACAGATACGCAGTATTTT. Translated, it gives CSANPAGVTDTQYF.

Note on this clonotype: Mismatch with germline at one junction end may stem from a read error. J is TRBJ1-1 and V is TRBV28; the D gene is possibly TRBD1 (6 bases). Germline V lookup: CDR1 MDHEN, CDR2 SYDVKM. The CDR3 covers 15 residues. This CDR3 reads CTSSLQGSGWTEAFF. Here the CDR3 DNA reads TGTACCAGCAGTTTACAGGGTAGCGGGTGGACTGAAGCTTTCTTT.

The V call is TRBV4-1, the J call TRBJ1-4; a possible D gene is TRBD1 (6 bases). The V gene's germline CDR1 is MGHRA and CDR2 YSYEKL. CDR3 length equals 15 residues. Trimming cost V 4 bases and J 6 bases, with 15 bases left between them. The CDR3 here is CASSLRGPPDEKLFF. In DNA form, the CDR3 reads TGCGCCAGCAGCCTCAGGGGACCCCCAGATGAAAAACTGTTTTTT.

The table lists this clonotype with a few counts. The gene calls are TRBV10-3 and TRBJ2-5, with D perhaps matching TRBD1 (5 bases). In germline, CDR1 is ENHRY, CDR2 SYGVKD. The CDR3 length is 15 residues. Trimming cost V 0 bases and J 4 bases, with 12 bases left between them. The CDR3 region is CAISESQGAGETQYF. CDR3 DNA: TGTGCCATCAGTGAGTCCCAGGGCGCAGGAGAGACCCAGTACTTC.